This passage covers 3 T cell receptor beta chains from one sample sequenced in a study of Graves' ophthalmopathy and Graves' hyperthyroidism. The TCR beta CDR3 regions underwent amplification from RNA transcripts. Scientists carried out first-round RT-PCR using HTBI primers and then a second-round multiplex PCR. Each CDR3 protein is one row after TCRdb ran MiXCR on the multiplex PCR reads. The data show over 500,000 distinct CDR3 sequences, 20% to 25% seen once. Sequencing was done on a sample of peripheral blood. These receptors came from a woman younger than 30 with stable Graves' hyperthyroidism. Some clones in this sample may be carry-over from other donors' samples.

This clonotype was seen more than once but under ten times. The chain couples TRBV7-2 to TRBJ1-1, with no clear D. The CDR3 contains 13 residues. V shed 5 bases and J shed 1 base, with 8 bases lying between them. The V gene's germline CDR1 is SGHTA and CDR2 FQGNSA. CDR3 DNA sequence: TGTGCCAGCAGCAATACACGGAACACTGAAGCTTTCTTT. Translated: CASSNTRNTEAFF.

There are many counts of this clonotype. The V and J genes are TRBV6-5 and TRBJ2-4; D remains ambiguous. Germline-derived CDR1 and CDR2 are MNHEY and SVGAGI. This CDR3 spans 16 amino acids. Trimming took off 2 bases at V and 0 bases at J, with 11 bases between the two ends. In nucleotides, the CDR3 is TGTGCCAGCAGTTACGACGTATGGGGAGCCAAAAACATTCAGTACTTC. Translating it yields CASSYDVWGAKNIQYF.

The chain joins TRBV6-5 to TRBJ1-2; 7 positions agree with TRBD1. The CDR3 consists of 17 residues. Germline CDR1 is MNHEY and CDR2 is SVGAGI. V lost 0 bases to trimming and J lost 2 bases; unmatched junction nucleotides: 9. This chain's CDR3 is CASSYSLDTGANYGYTF. DNA for the CDR3: TGTGCCAGCAGTTACTCCTTAGATACAGGGGCGAACTATGGCTACACCTTC.